This TCR beta chain derives from a study of T cells in localized non-small cell lung cancer (dated by TCRdb to 2020 to 2022). In the study overall: The study examined T cell repertoires in a few hundred patients with early-stage NSCLC and compared tumors with uninvolved tumor-adjacent lungs. The cohort consisted of approximately 240 treatment-naive NSCLC patients whose localized lung tumors had been resected. The mean age of the NSCLC patients was under 70 years, with approximately 130 men and approximately 100 women. Broader findings and caveats from the paper: Of the top 100 tumor clones, a median of roughly 53 were detected in paired uninvolved adjacent lung; 28 were also among that lung's top 100. Because multi-region sequencing of the tumors was not done, intratumor heterogeneity could not be ruled out. Uninvolved tumor-adjacent lung showed the highest T cell clonality, higher than tumor, which suggests more focused antigenic responses in the uninvolved tumor-adjacent lung. Because the study design was exploratory, TCR variables were selected using unadjusted p-values without false-discovery rate correction. Longer overall survival was associated with higher T cell density in blood, whereas shorter survival was associated with higher clonality in adjacent lung.

Reading from cysteine to phenylalanine, the CDR3 counts 16 amino acids. Just the 48-base CDR3 DNA is kept, in frame starting at base 1. Trimming at the junction amounts to 0 bases on V and 4 bases on J, and the germline ends lie 10 bases apart. CDR1 and CDR2 were assigned from the germline V gene (reference sequence) as LNHNV and YYDKDF. Note on this clone: Its antigen is unknown. The sample holds no much larger clone one base away, and base qualities are not on file.

At diagnosis, peripheral blood, uninvolved tumor-adjacent lung and tumor were collected and were preserved as a mix of fresh-frozen and FFPE material. For TCR repertoire profiling, the blood samples were analyzed as peripheral blood mononuclear cells. The immunoSEQ Assay was used to sequence TCR beta CDR3 regions from DNA. As for the original processing: T cell density was computed as TCR beta template counts normalized to usable DNA estimated by amplifying housekeeping genes. The preseqR package was used to estimate richness by extrapolating to 400,000 templates for PBMC samples and to 120,000 templates for tissue samples. Clonality was calculated as one minus Pielou's evenness. Tissue-enriched TCRs were identified by differential abundance testing using productive amino-acid clonotypes, minimum total count 5 and alpha 0.1. The Jaccard Index and the Morisita Overlap Index were used to measure repertoire overlap between compartments. GLIPH grouped TCR beta CDR3s together with public tetramer-defined viral CDR3s, and a viral motif had to include at least three viral sequences and also show V-gene enrichment. TCRdb re-hosts the immuneACCESS table, in-frame sequences only. Its copies lack some clones; in the studies checked, an unresolved V gene accounts for under half of them, and the cause for the rest is not known. V and J calls plus clone size are reproduced from that table; the DNA served to infer D and trimming. Present in this sample are roughly 89,000 clones, about nine tenths of which were seen just once. Clones ranked in the top ten supply over 3.5% of the sample.

The V and J segments used are TRBV15 and TRBJ1-6; the best D guess is TRBD1, with 5 bases matching. Material: PBMCs, obtained before any cancer treatment. The TCR sequence derives from a woman aged 40 to 75 with stage II squamous cell lung carcinoma. The DNA sequence is TGTGCCACCAGCAGAGACAGGGATCTTTATAATTCACCCCTCCACTTT. Its coded protein is CATSRDRDLYNSPLHF.